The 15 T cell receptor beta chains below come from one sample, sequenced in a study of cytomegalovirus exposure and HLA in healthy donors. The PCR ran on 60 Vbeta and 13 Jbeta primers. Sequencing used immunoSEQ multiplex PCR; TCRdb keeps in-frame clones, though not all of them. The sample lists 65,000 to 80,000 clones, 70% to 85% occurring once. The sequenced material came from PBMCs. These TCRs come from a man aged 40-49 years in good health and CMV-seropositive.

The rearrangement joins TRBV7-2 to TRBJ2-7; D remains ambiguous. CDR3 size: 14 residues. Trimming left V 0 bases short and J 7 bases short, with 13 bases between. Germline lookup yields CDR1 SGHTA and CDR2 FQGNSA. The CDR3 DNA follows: TGTGCCAGCAGCTTAGCGCTAGAAACAAGAGAGCAGTACTTC. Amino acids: CASSLALETREQYF.

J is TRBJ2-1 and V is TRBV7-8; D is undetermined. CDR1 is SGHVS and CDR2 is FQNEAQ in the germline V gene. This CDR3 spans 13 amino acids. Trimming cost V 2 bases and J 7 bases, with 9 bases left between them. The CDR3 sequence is CASSLQTVNEQFF. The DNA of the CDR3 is TGTGCCAGCAGCTTACAGACTGTTAATGAGCAGTTCTTC.

CDR3 coding DNA: TGTGCCAGCTCAGGACAGGGCACGAAACAAGAGACCCAGTACTTC. This encodes CASSGQGTKQETQYF. V and J are TRBV18 and TRBJ2-5, with 8 positions matching TRBD1. V lost 5 bases to trimming and J lost 2 bases; unmatched junction nucleotides: 7. Looked up from germline, CDR1 is KGHSH and CDR2 is LQKENI. The CDR3 consists of 15 residues.

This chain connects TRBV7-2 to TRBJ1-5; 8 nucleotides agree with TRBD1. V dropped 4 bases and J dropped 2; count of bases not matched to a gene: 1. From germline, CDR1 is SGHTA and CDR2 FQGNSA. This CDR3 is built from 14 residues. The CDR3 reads CASSSTGGNQPQHF. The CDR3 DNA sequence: TGTGCCAGCAGCTCGACAGGGGGCAATCAGCCCCAGCATTTT.

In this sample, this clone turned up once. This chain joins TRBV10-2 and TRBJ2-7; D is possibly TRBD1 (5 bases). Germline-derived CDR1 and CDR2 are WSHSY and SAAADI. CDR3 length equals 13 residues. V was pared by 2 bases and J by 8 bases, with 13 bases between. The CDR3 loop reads CASSETGSFKQYF. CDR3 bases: TGCGCCAGCAGTGAGACAGGTTCCTTCAAGCAGTACTTC.

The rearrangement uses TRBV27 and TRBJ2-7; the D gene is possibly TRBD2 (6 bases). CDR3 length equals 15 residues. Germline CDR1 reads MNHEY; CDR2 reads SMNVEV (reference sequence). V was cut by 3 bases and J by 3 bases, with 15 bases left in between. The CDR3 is CASSFGFGGGYEQYF. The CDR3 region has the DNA TGTGCCAGCAGTTTTGGGTTCGGGGGTGGCTACGAGCAGTACTTC.

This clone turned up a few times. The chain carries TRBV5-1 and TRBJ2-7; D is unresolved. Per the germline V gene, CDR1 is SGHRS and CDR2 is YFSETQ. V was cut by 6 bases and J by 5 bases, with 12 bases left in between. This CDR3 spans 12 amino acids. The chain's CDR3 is CASTTDIDEQYF. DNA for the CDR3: TGCGCCAGCACGACCGACATCGACGAGCAGTACTTC. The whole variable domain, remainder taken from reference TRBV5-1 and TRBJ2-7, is KAGVTQTPRYLIKTRGQQVTLSCSPISGHRSVSWYQQTPGQGLQFLFEYFSETQRNKGNFPGRFSGRQFSNSRSEMNVSTLELGDSALYLCASTTDIDEQYFGPGTRLTVT.

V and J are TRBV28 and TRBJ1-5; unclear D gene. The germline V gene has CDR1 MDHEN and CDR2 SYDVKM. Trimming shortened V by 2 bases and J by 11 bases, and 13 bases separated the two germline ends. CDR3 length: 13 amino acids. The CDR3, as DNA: TGTGCCAGCAGTTTAGGGCGCTCCCCCACCCAGCATTTT. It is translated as CASSLGRSPTQHF. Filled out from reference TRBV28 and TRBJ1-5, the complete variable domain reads DVKVTQSSRYLVKRTGEKVFLECVQDMDHENMFWYRQDPGLGLRLIYFSYDVKMKEKGDIPEGYSVSREKKERFSLILESASTNQTSMYLCASSLGRSPTQHFGDGTRLSIL.

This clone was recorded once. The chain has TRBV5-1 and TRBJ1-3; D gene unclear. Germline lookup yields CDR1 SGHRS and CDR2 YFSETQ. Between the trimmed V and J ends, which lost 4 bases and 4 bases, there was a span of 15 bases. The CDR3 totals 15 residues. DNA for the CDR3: TGCGCCAGCAGCCCCTCGACACCCGAGGGAAACACCATATATTTT. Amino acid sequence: CASSPSTPEGNTIYF.

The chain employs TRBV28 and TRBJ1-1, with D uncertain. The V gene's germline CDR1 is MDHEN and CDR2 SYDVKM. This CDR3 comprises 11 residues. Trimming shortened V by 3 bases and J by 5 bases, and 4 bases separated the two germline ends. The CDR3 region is CASSFETEAFF. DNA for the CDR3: TGTGCCAGCAGTTTCGAGACTGAAGCTTTCTTT.

In DNA, the CDR3 is TGTGCCAGCAGCCGGCGGAATGAGCAGTTCTTC. It specifies CASSRRNEQFF. The chain recombines TRBV6-5 with TRBJ2-1; no clear D gene. Germline loops: CDR1 MNHEY, CDR2 SVGAGI. CDR3 length: 11 residues. Trimming removed 6 bases at V and 7 bases at J, with 7 bases between.

Written as DNA, the CDR3 is TGTGCCAGTAGTGGCCAGACAGGGGGCGGAGAAAAACTGTTTTTT. Its translation: CASSGQTGGGEKLFF. The chain recombines TRBV19 with TRBJ1-4, with 10 bases that match TRBD1. Losses at the gene ends were 5 bases for V and 8 bases for J; bases not matched to a gene: 8. Germline loops: CDR1 LNHDA, CDR2 SQIVND (reference sequence). The CDR3 runs 15 residues.

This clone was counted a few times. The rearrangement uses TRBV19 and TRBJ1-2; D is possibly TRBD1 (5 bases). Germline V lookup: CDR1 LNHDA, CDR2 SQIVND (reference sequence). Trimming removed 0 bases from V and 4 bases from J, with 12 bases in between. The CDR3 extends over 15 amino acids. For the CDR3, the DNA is TGTGCCAGTAGTATAGAGGGCAGGGTGACCTATGGCTACACCTTC. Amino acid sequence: CASSIEGRVTYGYTF.

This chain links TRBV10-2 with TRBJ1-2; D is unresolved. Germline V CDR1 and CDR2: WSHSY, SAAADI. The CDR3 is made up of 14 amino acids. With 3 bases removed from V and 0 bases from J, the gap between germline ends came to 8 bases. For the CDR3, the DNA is TGCGCCAGCAGTGATTTCAGTGCTAACTATGGCTACACCTTC. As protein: CASSDFSANYGYTF.

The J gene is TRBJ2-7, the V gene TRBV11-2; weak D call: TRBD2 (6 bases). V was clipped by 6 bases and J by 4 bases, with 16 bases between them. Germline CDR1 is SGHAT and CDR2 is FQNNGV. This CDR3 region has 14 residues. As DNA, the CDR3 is TGTGCCAGCAGTAGGGACGGAGGGTTGTACGAGCAGTACTTC. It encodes CASSRDGGLYEQYF. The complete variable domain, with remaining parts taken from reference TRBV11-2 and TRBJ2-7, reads EAGVAQSPRYKIIEKRQSVAFWCNPISGHATLYWYQQILGQGPKLLIQFQNNGVVDDSQLPKDRFSAERLKGVDSTLKIQPAKLEDSAVYLCASSRDGGLYEQYFGPGTRLTVT.